Below, one T cell receptor beta chain is given with its context. Per individual sample, total RNA of at least 5.5 micrograms was extracted. This record comes from a study of blood T cells in healthy people across ages. Combining a sample-barcoded 5' primer with a J-beta primer mix, a second PCR ran for roughly 7 to 12 cycles. Every cDNA molecule carried a tag from a template-switch adaptor bearing 12 random nucleotides. TCRdb independently ran MiXCR on the 5' RACE reads; one entry per CDR3 protein. The table lists some 1,000,000 distinct CDR3 sequences, 20% to 25% of them singletons, with approximately 0.71% in the top ten. CDR3 length: 14 amino acids. V lost 4 bases to trimming and J lost 2 bases, with 10 bases between them. CDR1 is LGHDT, CDR2 YNNKEL, per germline (reference sequence). These data also formed part of another study, on T cells of mothers and their children.

The rearrangement uses TRBV3-1 and TRBJ2-3; D unclear. The source is a girl aged 2 to 10 in good health. The sequenced sample was blood. The CDR3 DNA reads as TGTGCCAGCAGCCCGGACGAAAACACAGATACGCAGTATTTT. This encodes CASSPDENTDTQYF.